A single T cell receptor beta chain is shown here with its context. The CDR3 has 12 amino acids. The V end was cut by 8 bases, the J end by 1 base, with 5 bases between. Per the germline V gene, CDR1 is SEHNR and CDR2 is FQNEAQ (reference sequence). The sample is drawn from a study of T cells after somatic rescue of genetic block. TCRdb keeps only in-frame clones here, not all; method: immunoSEQ multiplex PCR. The sample comprises roughly 13,000 clones, 73% of which are singletons, and 15% to 20% rests with the top ten. The gene calls are TRBV7-9 and TRBJ2-2; D remains unclear. This TCR was recovered from a boy aged 5 to 17. Sequenced material: peripheral blood mononuclear cells (PBMCs). The CDR3 sequence: CASGQNTGELFF. The CDR3 bases are TGTGCCAGCGGGCAGAACACCGGGGAGCTGTTTTTT. Full variable domain (outside the CDR3, taken from reference TRBV7-9 and TRBJ2-2): DTGVSQNPRHKITKRGQNVTFRCDPISEHNRLYWYRQTLGQGPEFLTYFQNEAQLEKSRLLSDRFSAERPKGSFSTLEIQRTEQGDSAMYLCASGQNTGELFFGEGSRLTVL.